This T cell receptor (beta chain) was obtained from a study of cytomegalovirus exposure and HLA in healthy donors. Study at large: An earlier analysis found around 100 million unique TCR beta sequences from around 180 million T cells.

Study results and caveats: Later on, an analysis showed TCR association rates differing by HLA locus, with DRB1 the most and HLA-C the fewest. A later analysis linked a missense DCLRE1C variant to TCR beta V- and J-gene trimming.

About this clone itself: What it binds is unknown.

V lost 3 bases, J lost 5 bases, and 10 bases stayed unmatched. The V gene's germline CDR1 is SEHNR and CDR2 FQNEAQ (reference sequence). CDR3 length equals 16 residues. The PCR had 60 Vbeta and 13 Jbeta primers. Profiled with immunoSEQ multiplex PCR; TCRdb holds only in-frame clones, not every one. The sample has over 150,000 clones; 65% to 75% are singletons. J is TRBJ1-2 and V is TRBV7-9; TRBD1 aligns across 9 bases. Sequencing was done on a sample of PBMCs. This clonotype originated in a man aged 18 to 30 in good health and CMV-seronegative. CDR3 nucleotide sequence: TGTGCCAGCAGCTTTTCACAGGGGGCCAATCTTTATGGCTACACCTTC. This translates into CASSFSQGANLYGYTF.